A single sample is the source of the 2 T cell receptor beta chains below, sequenced in a study of T cell repertoires in cytomegalovirus infection. TCRdb re-analysed the reads in MiXCR, keeping a single row per CDR3 protein. In the table there are approximately 500,000 distinct CDR3 sequences, over 9% of which are singletons. The sequenced material came from PBMCs. The receptors come from a human donor in good health (CMV status not recorded). Some clones in this sample may be carry-over from other donors' samples.

This clonotype was detected a few times. The chain has TRBV20-1 and TRBJ2-1, with 10 bases fitting TRBD2. The ends lost 5 bases at V and 5 bases at J; junction bases unmatched: 12. The CDR3 spans 16 residues. Germline CDR1 and CDR2: DFQATT and SNEGSKA (reference sequence). DNA for the CDR3: TGCAGTGCTCCTCGTGTCAGCGGGAGGGCCAACAATGAGCAGTTCTTC. It is translated as CSAPRVSGRANNEQFF.

This clonotype was seen ten or more times. The chain couples TRBV7-9 to TRBJ1-1; D might be TRBD1 (6 bases). In germline, CDR1 is SEHNR, CDR2 FQNEAQ (reference sequence). Trimming shortened V by 7 bases and J by 1 base, and 10 bases separated the two germline ends. The CDR3 length is 13 residues. The CDR3 region is CASTRTANTEAFF. Here the CDR3 DNA reads TGTGCCAGCACCCGGACAGCGAACACTGAAGCTTTCTTT.